The 8 T cell receptor beta chains presented below share a single source sample, sequenced in a study of vaccination effects on CD4 cells after COVID-19. Produced via immunoSEQ multiplex PCR; TCRdb's table is partial and in-frame only. Of around 46,000 clones listed, 65% to 70% are singletons. No antigens are known for them. ViraFEST expansion of antigen-specific CD4+ T cells with viral peptide pools preceded sequencing. The culture ran for roughly 10 days before CD4+ T cells were isolated. It was between March and December 2020 that the person had a SARS-CoV-2 infection confirmed by PCR. Here the sequenced sample was CD4+ T cells from PBMCs cultured with a peptide pool, taken before COVID-19 vaccination. These TCRs come from a human donor who had a prior SARS-CoV-2 infection.

The J gene is TRBJ2-1, the V gene TRBV18, with 8 bases that match TRBD2. J lost 8 bases, V lost 1 base, and 4 bases had no gene match. CDR1 is KGHSH, CDR2 LQKENI, per germline. The CDR3 has 14 amino acids. The CDR3 here is CASSPLAGGDEQFF. The CDR3 nucleotides read TGTGCCAGCTCACCACTTGCGGGAGGTGATGAGCAGTTCTTC.

The chain recombines TRBV12-3 or TRBV12-4 with TRBJ2-1; 9 bases match TRBD1. The CDR3 runs 13 residues. With V trimmed by 6 bases and J by 7 bases, 4 bases remained unmatched. CDR3 nucleotide sequence: TGTGCCAGCAGAAAGACAGGGGGGAATGAGCAGTTCTTC. As protein: CASRKTGGNEQFF.

This chain connects TRBV18 to TRBJ1-1, with 7 positions matching TRBD1. The CDR3 is made up of 14 amino acids. The ends lost 6 bases at V and 0 bases at J; junction bases unmatched: 4. Germline V CDR1 and CDR2: KGHSH, LQKENI. CDR3 coding DNA: TGTGCCAGCTCCGCACAGGGGATGAACACTGAAGCTTTCTTT. Amino acids: CASSAQGMNTEAFF.

This rearrangement joins TRBV11-3 to TRBJ1-1; D is unresolved. The germline V and J ends were trimmed by 3 bases and 1 base, with 6 bases remaining between them. There are 13 residues in the CDR3. Germline CDR1 is SGHNT and CDR2 is YENEEA. This chain's CDR3 is CASSFGPNTEAFF. CDR3 DNA sequence: TGTGCCAGCAGCTTTGGTCCGAACACTGAAGCTTTCTTT.

This clone was seen a single time. This rearrangement joins TRBV7-9 to TRBJ1-2; no firm D call. Germline values: CDR1 SEHNR, CDR2 FQNEAQ (reference sequence). The CDR3 is made up of 15 amino acids. V lost 7 bases and J lost 3, with 18 bases in between. The CDR3 DNA follows: TGTGCCAGCAACCTTTGGCTCGTATCCGACTATGGCTACACCTTC. Translation: CASNLWLVSDYGYTF.

The chain has TRBV5-4 and TRBJ1-4; no reliable D call. V was trimmed by 4 bases and J by 8 bases, leaving 15 bases between them. The CDR3 spans 14 residues. Germline loops: CDR1 SGHNT, CDR2 YYREEE (reference sequence). The CDR3 region is CASSPSRGGEKLFF. The CDR3 region has the DNA TGTGCCAGCAGCCCGTCGCGGGGAGGCGAAAAACTGTTTTTT.

The chain joins TRBV2 to TRBJ1-1; D remains ambiguous. This CDR3 has 13 residues. Germline V gives CDR1 SNHLY, CDR2 FYNNEI. V lost 4 bases and J 6 bases, leaving 12 bases between the germline ends. CDR3 in amino acids: CASSVEGRAEAFF. The CDR3, as DNA: TGTGCCAGCAGTGTAGAAGGGAGGGCTGAAGCTTTCTTT.

In its sample, this clone was seen a few times. The chain couples TRBV28 to TRBJ1-2, with D possibly matching TRBD1 (6 bases). Deletions cut 8 bases from V and 3 bases from J, with 19 bases between. Per the germline V gene, CDR1 is MDHEN and CDR2 is SYDVKM. This CDR3 spans 15 amino acids. DNA of the CDR3: TGTGCCAGCGGTGGCAGGGGTGGTCTGGACTATGGCTACACCTTC. Its translation: CASGGRGGLDYGYTF.